The 16 T cell receptor beta chains reported below all come from one sample, sequenced in a study of memory CD4+ T cells and cytomegalovirus serostatus (dated by TCRdb to between 2018 and 2021). The library was obtained by the immunoSEQ multiplex PCR assay. TCRdb stores this immuneACCESS table with in-frame sequences only. Part of the clones is absent; in the studies checked, under half of the shortfall reflects unresolved V genes, and no reason is known for the rest. The sample has about 60,000 clones on record, under 90% of them singletons. The ten largest clones capture about 0.5% of the sample. A FACSAria II was used to sort memory CD4+ T cells, defined as single viable CD3+CD4+CD8-CD45RO+ cells. The specimen sequenced was memory CD4+ T cells from blood. These receptor sequences come from an adult in good health and CMV-seronegative. Some clones in this sample may be carry-over from other donors' samples.

The chain carries TRBV5-1 and TRBJ2-3, with D tentatively TRBD1 (6 bases). CDR3 length: 15 residues. CDR1 SGHRS and CDR2 YFSETQ come from the germline V gene. Trimming pared 4 bases from V and 0 bases from J, leaving 12 bases between. The CDR3, as DNA: TGCGCCAGCAGCCCGGACAGTACTAGCACAGATACGCAGTATTTT. It yields the protein CASSPDSTSTDTQYF.

The chain couples TRBV10-3 to TRBJ1-4; possible D gene TRBD1, 5 bases. This CDR3 is built from 13 residues. The V and J ends lost 7 bases and 6 bases respectively, with 12 bases between them. Germline lookup yields CDR1 ENHRY and CDR2 SYGVKD. The DNA of the CDR3 is TGTGCCATCAAGGGTTGGGGGGATGAAAAACTGTTTTTT. Translation gives CAIKGWGDEKLFF.

This sequence joins TRBV5-1 and TRBJ2-3; 12 nucleotides match TRBD2. CDR3 length: 16 residues. Germline V gene data show CDR1 as SGHRS and CDR2 as YFSETQ. V was clipped by 3 bases and J by 1 base; unmatched bases: 3. The CDR3 sequence: CASSSRLAGGTDTQYF. The CDR3 nucleotides are TGCGCCAGCAGCTCCCGACTAGCGGGAGGCACAGATACGCAGTATTTT.

The gene calls are TRBV7-2 and TRBJ2-5; D gene unclear. This CDR3 region has 13 residues. V gave up 5 bases and J gave up 3 bases, with 10 bases separating them. Germline V gene lookup returns CDR1 SGHTA and CDR2 FQGNSA. In nucleotides, the CDR3 is TGTGCCAGCAGCCTAAGGACGGAAGAGACCCAGTACTTC. It specifies CASSLRTEETQYF.

V and J are TRBV28 and TRBJ1-6; tentative D call: TRBD1 (6 bases). This CDR3 contains 17 residues. Germline V CDR1 and CDR2: MDHEN, SYDVKM. V was trimmed by 5 bases and J by 8 bases, leaving 22 bases between them. The CDR3 protein is CASSLLGGQRAYSPLHF. In nucleotides, the CDR3 is TGTGCCAGCAGTCTCCTGGGGGGGCAAAGGGCCTATTCACCCCTCCACTTT. The full variable domain, with the rest looked up from reference TRBV28 and TRBJ1-6, is DVKVTQSSRYLVKRTGEKVFLECVQDMDHENMFWYRQDPGLGLRLIYFSYDVKMKEKGDIPEGYSVSREKKERFSLILESASTNQTSMYLCASSLLGGQRAYSPLHFGNGTRLTVT.

This chain joins TRBV6-5 and TRBJ2-3; TRBD1 matches 12 bases. V dropped 4 bases and J dropped 5; count of bases not matched to a gene: 7. The CDR3 contains 16 residues. From germline, CDR1 is MNHEY and CDR2 SVGAGI. The DNA of the CDR3 is TGTGCCAGCAGTTTACCGGGACAGGGGGCGAGAGATACGCAGTATTTT. Translation: CASSLPGQGARDTQYF.

The chain joins TRBV5-1 to TRBJ2-3, with 8 nucleotides matching TRBD1. There are 15 residues in the CDR3. Germline trimming cut 3 bases from V and 1 base from J; bases unmatched to any gene: 4. Germline CDR1 SGHRS, CDR2 YFSETQ. The CDR3 coding sequence is TGCGCCAGCAGCTCCGGGACAGGAGGCACAGATACGCAGTATTTT. Protein product: CASSSGTGGTDTQYF.

The chain couples TRBV5-1 to TRBJ1-1, with D perhaps matching TRBD1 (5 bases). CDR1 and CDR2 (germline): SGHRS, YFSETQ. This CDR3 contains 14 residues. The ends were cut back, 4 bases at V and 7 bases at J, with 17 bases in the middle. The chain's CDR3 is CASSLSDSRDEAFF. The CDR3 DNA reads as TGCGCCAGCAGCCTCTCCGACAGCCGGGATGAAGCTTTCTTT.

This clone was seen a single time. This chain joins TRBV29-1 and TRBJ2-7; 9 bases map to TRBD1. CDR1 and CDR2 from the germline V gene are SQVTM and ANQGSEA. V lost 4 bases, J lost 4 bases, and 8 bases stayed unmatched. The CDR3 contains 14 residues. CDR3 in DNA: TGCAGCGTTGTTACGGGACAGGGTCGATACGAGCAGTACTTC. Protein product: CSVVTGQGRYEQYF.

The genes are TRBV5-6 and TRBJ1-1; D ambiguous. The V and J ends lost 7 bases and 0 bases respectively, with 4 bases between them. The germline gives CDR1 SGHDT, CDR2 YYEEEE. The CDR3 contains 11 residues. CDR3 bases: TGTGCCAGCTTCATGAACACTGAAGCTTTCTTT. Protein: CASFMNTEAFF. Drawing the rest from reference TRBV5-6 and TRBJ1-1, the complete variable domain is DAGVTQSPTHLIKTRGQQVTLRCSPKSGHDTVSWYQQALGQGPQFIFQYYEEEERQRGNFPDRFSGHQFPNYSSELNVNALLLGDSALYLCASFMNTEAFFGQGTRLTVV.

The V call is TRBV10-3, the J call TRBJ1-2, with TRBD1 matching 8 bases. V lost 3 bases and J lost 7; bases outside the gene matches: 7. Germline CDR1 reads ENHRY; CDR2 reads SYGVKD. This CDR3 has 14 residues. The CDR3, as DNA: TGTGCCATCAGTGACCCCGGACAGGGCTCTGGCTACACCTTC. Encoded protein: CAISDPGQGSGYTF.

The chain joins TRBV10-1 to TRBJ2-7, with TRBD2 identical over 7 bases. V lost 2 bases and J lost 5; bases outside the gene matches: 6. The CDR3 is 14 amino acids. In germline, CDR1 is WNHNN, CDR2 SYGVQD (reference sequence). Here the CDR3 reads CASSEATSMDEQYF. The CDR3 DNA is TGCGCCAGCAGTGAGGCGACTAGCATGGACGAGCAGTACTTC.

The rearrangement links TRBV28 to TRBJ2-2, with unresolved D. Trimming cost V 10 bases and J 3 bases, with 15 bases left between them. Germline CDR1 is MDHEN and CDR2 is SYDVKM. The CDR3 is 14 residues long. The CDR3 loop is CATVGFIDTGELFF. CDR3 in DNA: TGTGCCACCGTAGGGTTCATCGACACCGGGGAGCTGTTTTTT. Drawing the rest from reference TRBV28 and TRBJ2-2, the complete variable domain is DVKVTQSSRYLVKRTGEKVFLECVQDMDHENMFWYRQDPGLGLRLIYFSYDVKMKEKGDIPEGYSVSREKKERFSLILESASTNQTSMYLCATVGFIDTGELFFGEGSRLTVL.

This rearrangement joins TRBV18 to TRBJ2-1; D possibly corresponds to TRBD2 (5 bases). The CDR3 is 14 amino acids. The germline V gene has CDR1 KGHSH and CDR2 LQKENI. Trimming removed 3 bases from V and 5 bases from J, with 11 bases in between. CDR3 nucleotides: TGTGCCAGCTCACCTCTTACTAGGAACAATGAGCAGTTCTTC. It yields the protein CASSPLTRNNEQFF.

The CDR3 DNA is TGTGCCAGCAGCTATAATACCGGGACAGGGAGAAACGAGCAGTACTTC. This sequence encodes CASSYNTGTGRNEQYF. This chain joins TRBV7-9 and TRBJ2-7; 9 bases match TRBD1. The junction had 12 bases not matched to a gene; V was cut back by 4 bases and J by 5 bases. Per germline, CDR1 SEHNR and CDR2 FQNEAQ (reference sequence). This CDR3 contains 16 residues.

This chain connects TRBV5-1 to TRBJ1-2; 9 bases line up with TRBD1. The CDR3 consists of 13 residues. V gave up 7 bases and J gave up 8 bases; unmatched junction bases: 9. Germline V gene data show CDR1 as SGHRS and CDR2 as YFSETQ. CDR3 bases: TGCGCCAGCGGGCCGGGACAGGGAGGGGGCTACACCTTC. Translating it yields CASGPGQGGGYTF.